The present entry profiles one T cell receptor (beta chain) with its context. What it binds is not known. The sample belongs to a study of chemoradiotherapy in HPV16-positive cancers. TCRdb's copy holds only in-frame clones and misses some; the assay was immunoSEQ multiplex PCR. The repertoire includes around 4,900 clones, 89% of them detected once, and approximately 2% sits in the top ten. General study results and limits: Non-HPV-specific T cells did not expand in tumors during treatment, whereas candidate HPV-specific clones and E7-related motifs did.

Over chemoradiotherapy, repertoires were sampled more than once. The starting material was blood, obtained from a patient who underwent chemoradiotherapy. This TCR derives from a human donor with HPV-associated anogenital cancer.

Written as DNA, the CDR3 is TGTGCCAGCAGCTTAGAGGGACAGGCCTCCTCTGGAAACACCATATATTTT. It encodes CASSLEGQASSGNTIYF. This chain links TRBV7-6 with TRBJ1-3; 8 bases agree with TRBD1. This CDR3 is built from 17 residues. The germline V gene has CDR1 SGHVS and CDR2 FNYEAQ. J gave up 0 bases and V 1 base, and 5 bases lay outside the gene matches.